The rows below give T cell receptor beta chains drawn from one sample of a study of graft-versus-host responses after intestinal transplantation. TCRdb's table, derived via immunoSEQ multiplex PCR, lists solely in-frame clones and lacks some. The data contain about 99,000 clones, roughly nine tenths of them singletons. These receptors lack a known antigen. The specimen comprised unstimulated CD4+ T cells sorted from spleen or lymph node cells, sampled before intestinal transplant. Receptors were obtained from a human donor who received an intestinal transplant. Each CDR3 is given with its conserved first and last residue. The D gene is left open where the match is weak. Rows give clone size only sometimes, using once, few, many, or a class for an expanded clone.

abundance	v_gene	j_gene	d_gene	CDR3aa	CDR3nt
-	TRBV6-6	TRBJ1-1	-	CASSYTTGGAEAFF	TGTGCCAGCAGTTACACGACCGGGGGAGCTGAAGCTTTCTTT
-	TRBV11-3	TRBJ1-1	TRBD1	CASSLDRDTEAFF	TGTGCCAGCAGCCTAGACAGGGACACTGAAGCTTTCTTT
once	TRBV5-1	TRBJ2-7	-	CASSLGGYEQYF	TGCGCCAGCAGCTTGGGAGGGTACGAGCAGTACTTC
-	TRBV5-1	TRBJ2-3	TRBD2	CASSLMAGGNTDTQYF	TGCGCCAGCAGCTTGATGGCGGGAGGGAACACAGATACGCAGTATTTT
-	TRBV7-6	TRBJ1-3	-	CASSRGQSGNTIYF	TGTGCCAGCAGCCGAGGACAGAGCGGAAACACCATATATTTT
-	TRBV11-2	TRBJ2-2	-	CASSLRQESGELFF	TGTGCCAGCAGCTTACGGCAGGAGTCCGGGGAGCTGTTTTTT
-	TRBV25-1	TRBJ2-2	TRBD1	CAIGTGATGELFF	TGTGCCATCGGGACAGGGGCTACCGGGGAGCTGTTTTTT
-	TRBV9	TRBJ2-5	TRBD1	CASTRGTGGETQYF	TGTGCCAGCACGCGGGGCACAGGGGGAGAGACCCAGTACTTC
-	TRBV6-5	TRBJ1-6	-	CASGGVLDSPLHF	TGTGCCAGCGGTGGTGTATTGGATTCACCCCTCCACTTT
-	TRBV6-6	TRBJ2-5	TRBD1	CASSRQGSTTQYF	TGTGCCAGCAGTCGACAGGGGAGCACGACCCAGTACTTC
few	TRBV6-1	TRBJ1-2	-	CASSEAGGDYGYTF	TGTGCCAGCAGTGAAGCGGGGGGCGACTATGGCTACACCTTC
-	TRBV9	TRBJ2-7	TRBD1	CASSTGQGRGYEQYF	TGTGCCAGCAGTACGGGACAGGGGCGTGGATACGAGCAGTACTTC
-	TRBV25-1	TRBJ2-7	-	CASSVRGVPPYEQYF	TGTGCCAGCAGTGTAAGAGGGGTTCCCCCCTACGAGCAGTACTTC
-	TRBV19	TRBJ1-2	-	CASKSTGRHNYGYTF	TGTGCCAGTAAGTCCACAGGGAGACATAACTATGGCTACACCTTC
-	TRBV5-4	TRBJ2-3	-	CASSLSSSDTQYF	TGTGCCAGCAGCTTGAGCTCGTCAGATACGCAGTATTTT
once	TRBV4-1	TRBJ2-1	TRBD2	CASSLTTSGRFYNEQFF	TGCGCCAGCAGCCTCACGACTAGCGGGAGGTTCTACAATGAGCAGTTCTTC
-	TRBV19	TRBJ2-7	-	CASSPQGAREEQYF	TGTGCCAGTAGTCCTCAGGGGGCGCGGGAGGAGCAGTACTTC
once	TRBV2	TRBJ1-5	-	CASKRTDNSNQPQHF	TGTGCCAGCAAAAGGACAGACAATAGCAATCAGCCCCAGCATTTT
-	TRBV2	TRBJ1-6	TRBD1	CASSETGDNSPLHF	TGTGCCAGCAGTGAGACAGGGGATAATTCACCCCTCCACTTT
few	TRBV9	TRBJ2-7	-	CASSPQGSYEQYF	TGTGCCAGCAGCCCACAGGGCTCCTACGAGCAGTACTTC
-	TRBV5-4	TRBJ2-3	TRBD2	CASSLMASGGTDTQYF	TGTGCCAGCAGCTTGATGGCTAGCGGGGGGACAGATACGCAGTATTTT
-	TRBV7-2	TRBJ1-5	-	CASSSTRTSQPQHF	TGTGCCAGCAGTTCCACCAGAACATCTCAGCCCCAGCATTTT
once	TRBV28	TRBJ1-2	-	CASSLDLQGVLPGYTF	TGTGCCAGCAGCCTCGACCTACAGGGTGTTCTGCCTGGCTACACCTTC
-	TRBV7-9	TRBJ1-2	-	CASSLAVTVGGYTF	TGTGCCAGCAGCTTAGCGGTGACAGTCGGTGGCTACACCTTC
-	TRBV7-3	TRBJ2-3	-	CASSLLGVGSDTQYF	TGTGCCAGCAGCCTGTTGGGCGTGGGGTCTGATACGCAGTATTTT
-	TRBV5-1	TRBJ2-1	TRBD2	CASSLAPTGTSGGNEQFF	TGCGCCAGCAGCTTGGCCCCCACCGGGACTAGCGGGGGAAATGAGCAGTTCTTC
-	TRBV6-1	TRBJ1-6	TRBD1	CASSELVGTGNSPLHF	TGTGCCAGCAGTGAACTTGTGGGGACAGGGAATTCACCCCTCCACTTT
-	TRBV6-1	TRBJ2-7	-	CASSPSGLVSYEQYF	TGTGCCAGCAGTCCAAGCGGGCTAGTCTCCTACGAGCAGTACTTC
-	TRBV2	TRBJ2-1	-	CASSARMDEQFF	TGTGCCAGCAGTGCTAGAATGGATGAGCAGTTCTTC
-	TRBV27	TRBJ2-3	-	CASSRRGSTDTQYF	TGTGCCAGTTCCCGGCGGGGTAGCACAGATACGCAGTATTTT
-	TRBV9	TRBJ2-5	TRBD2	CASSVGSLAGGTGETQYF	TGTGCCAGCAGCGTAGGGTCCCTAGCGGGAGGAACAGGAGAGACCCAGTACTTC
few	TRBV18	TRBJ2-3	-	CASHATGTDTQYF	TGTGCCAGCCATGCAACGGGAACAGATACGCAGTATTTT
once	TRBV6-5	TRBJ1-2	TRBD1	CASSPGQDYGYTF	TGTGCCAGCAGTCCGGGACAGGACTATGGCTACACCTTC
-	TRBV19	TRBJ2-7	-	CASSIEVSSYEQYF	TGTGCCAGTAGTATAGAGGTTAGCTCCTACGAGCAGTACTTC
-	TRBV4-2	TRBJ2-7	-	CASSQRGWTRSYEQYF	TGTGCCAGCAGCCAAAGGGGGTGGACTAGGTCCTACGAGCAGTACTTC
-	TRBV7-6	TRBJ2-3	TRBD2	CASSLGGSGDTQYF	TGTGCCAGCAGCTTAGGCGGGAGTGGGGATACGCAGTATTTT
few	TRBV6-1	TRBJ1-4	-	CASSANRNEKLFF	TGTGCCAGCAGTGCCAACAGAAATGAAAAACTGTTTTTT
medium-sized	TRBV4-1	TRBJ2-6	TRBD1	CASSPGTASGANVLTF	TGCGCCAGCAGCCCCGGGACAGCCTCTGGGGCCAACGTCCTGACTTTC
-	TRBV2	TRBJ1-6	-	CASTPRNSPLHF	TGTGCCAGCACCCCTAGGAATTCACCCCTCCACTTT
-	TRBV2	TRBJ2-2	-	CASRPSSTGELFF	TGTGCCAGCAGGCCCTCATCCACCGGGGAGCTGTTTTTT
-	TRBV9	TRBJ2-2	-	CASSVAWSGHTGELFF	TGTGCCAGCAGCGTAGCCTGGAGCGGGCACACCGGGGAGCTGTTTTTT
-	TRBV6-5	TRBJ2-5	TRBD2	CASSWGGGSEETQYF	TGTGCCAGCAGTTGGGGGGGTGGAAGCGAAGAGACCCAGTACTTC
-	TRBV28	TRBJ2-2	-	CASARGTKNTGELFF	TGTGCCAGCGCCCGCGGGACGAAGAACACCGGGGAGCTGTTTTTT
-	TRBV7-2	TRBJ2-7	-	CASSLRRTVAYEQYF	TGTGCCAGCAGCTTACGGAGGACAGTTGCCTACGAGCAGTACTTC
-	TRBV6-1	TRBJ1-6	-	CASLLASGPNSPLHF	TGTGCCAGTCTCTTGGCCTCGGGGCCTAATTCACCCCTCCACTTT
-	TRBV18	TRBJ1-1	-	CASSLGNTEAFF	TGTGCCAGCTCACTTGGGAACACTGAAGCTTTCTTT
few	TRBV30	TRBJ2-7	-	CAWRKTAVGGEQYF	TGTGCCTGGAGAAAGACCGCAGTGGGAGGAGAGCAGTACTTC
-	TRBV5-1	TRBJ2-2	-	CASSLPLGGGRLRELFF	TGCGCCAGCAGCTTACCCCTTGGTGGGGGGCGCCTTCGGGAGCTGTTTTTT
-	TRBV2	TRBJ2-3	TRBD1	CASSGRQGWTDTQYF	TGTGCCAGCAGTGGACGACAGGGTTGGACAGATACGCAGTATTTT
-	TRBV5-5	TRBJ2-7	TRBD1	CASSLTVTGEYYEQYF	TGTGCCAGCAGCTTGACCGTAACAGGGGAGTACTACGAGCAGTACTTC
-	TRBV6-6	TRBJ1-1	TRBD1	CASSPSTGGVPEAFF	TGTGCCAGCAGCCCCTCGACAGGGGGAGTGCCTGAAGCTTTCTTT
few	TRBV5-6	TRBJ2-7	TRBD2	CASSPLAGGSYEQYF	TGTGCCAGCAGCCCACTAGCGGGGGGCTCCTACGAGCAGTACTTC
-	TRBV25-1	TRBJ1-1	TRBD1	CASSGKGTGTLNTEAFF	TGTGCCAGCAGTGGCAAAGGGACAGGGACCCTCAACACTGAAGCTTTCTTT
-	TRBV2	TRBJ1-4	-	CASRADGQRNEKLFF	TGTGCCAGCAGGGCCGATGGACAGCGAAATGAAAAACTGTTTTTT
-	TRBV9	TRBJ1-6	TRBD1	CASSAQGNSPLHF	TGTGCCAGCAGCGCACAGGGGAACTCACCCCTCCACTTT
-	TRBV6-1	TRBJ2-1	-	CASSVWGTFGYNEQFF	TGTGCCAGCAGTGTCTGGGGCACCTTCGGGTACAATGAGCAGTTCTTC
-	TRBV19	TRBJ1-5	-	CASSMGLTGYQPQHF	TGTGCCAGTAGTATGGGGTTGACAGGCTATCAGCCCCAGCATTTT
-	TRBV7-6	TRBJ1-2	-	CASSLRVLGGYTF	TGTGCCAGCAGCCTCCGGGTCCTGGGCGGCTACACCTTC